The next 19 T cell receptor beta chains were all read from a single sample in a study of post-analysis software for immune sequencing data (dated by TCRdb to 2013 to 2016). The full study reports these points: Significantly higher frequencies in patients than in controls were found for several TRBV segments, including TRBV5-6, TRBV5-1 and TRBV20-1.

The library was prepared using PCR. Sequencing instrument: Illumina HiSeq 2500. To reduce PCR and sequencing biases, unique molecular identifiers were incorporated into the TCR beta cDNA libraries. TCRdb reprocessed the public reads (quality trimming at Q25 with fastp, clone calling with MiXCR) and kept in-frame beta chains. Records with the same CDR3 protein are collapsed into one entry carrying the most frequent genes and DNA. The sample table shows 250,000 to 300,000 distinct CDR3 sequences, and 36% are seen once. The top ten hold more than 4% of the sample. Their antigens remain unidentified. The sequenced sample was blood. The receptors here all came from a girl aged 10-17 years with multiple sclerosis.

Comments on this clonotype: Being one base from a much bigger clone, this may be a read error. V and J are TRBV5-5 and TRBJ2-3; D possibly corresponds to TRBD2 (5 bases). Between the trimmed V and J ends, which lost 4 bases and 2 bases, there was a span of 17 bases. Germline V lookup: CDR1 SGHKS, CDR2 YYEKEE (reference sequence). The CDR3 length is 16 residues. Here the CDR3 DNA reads TGTGCCAGCAGCGTGGTACATGGGGAGCCCACAGATACGCAGTATTTT. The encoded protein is CASSVVHGEPTDTQYF.

Here the CDR3 DNA reads TGTGCCAGCTCGACCTCGGGGATTTATGGCTACACCTTC. It encodes CASSTSGIYGYTF. This chain links TRBV27 with TRBJ1-2; D is unresolved. The CDR3 has 13 amino acids. V was trimmed by 8 bases and J by 5 bases, leaving 15 bases between them. Per the germline V gene, CDR1 is MNHEY and CDR2 is SMNVEV (reference sequence).

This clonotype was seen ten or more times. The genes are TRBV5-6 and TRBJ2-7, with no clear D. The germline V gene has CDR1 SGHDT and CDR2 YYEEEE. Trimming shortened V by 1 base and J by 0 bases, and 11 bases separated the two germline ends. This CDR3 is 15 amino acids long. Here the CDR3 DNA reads TGTGCCAGCAGCTTGCCGGGCTACAGCTCCTACGAGCAGTACTTC. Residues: CASSLPGYSSYEQYF.

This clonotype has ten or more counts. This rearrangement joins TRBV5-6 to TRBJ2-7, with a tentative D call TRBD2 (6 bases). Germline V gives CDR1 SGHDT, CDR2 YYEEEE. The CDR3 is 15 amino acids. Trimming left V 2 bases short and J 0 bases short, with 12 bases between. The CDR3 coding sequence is TGTGCCAGCAGCTTCGGGACTTTCCACTCCTACGAGCAGTACTTC. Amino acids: CASSFGTFHSYEQYF.

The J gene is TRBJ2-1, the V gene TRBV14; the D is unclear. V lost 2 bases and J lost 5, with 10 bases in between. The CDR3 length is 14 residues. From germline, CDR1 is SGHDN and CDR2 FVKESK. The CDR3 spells CASSQWAGHNEQFF. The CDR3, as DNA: TGTGCCAGCAGCCAATGGGCTGGACACAATGAGCAGTTCTTC.

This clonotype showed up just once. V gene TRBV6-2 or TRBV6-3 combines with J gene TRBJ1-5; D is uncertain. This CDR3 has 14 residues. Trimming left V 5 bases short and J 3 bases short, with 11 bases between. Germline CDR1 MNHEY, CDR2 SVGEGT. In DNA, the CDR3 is TGTGCCAGCAGTCGACCTTACACCAATCAGCCCCAGCATTTT. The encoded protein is CASSRPYTNQPQHF.

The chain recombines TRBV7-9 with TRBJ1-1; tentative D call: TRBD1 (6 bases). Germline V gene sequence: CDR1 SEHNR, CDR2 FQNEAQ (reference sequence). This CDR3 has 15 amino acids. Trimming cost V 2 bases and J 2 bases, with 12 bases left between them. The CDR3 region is CASSLNGGRNTEAFF. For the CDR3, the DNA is TGTGCCAGCAGCTTAAACGGGGGCAGAAACACTGAAGCTTTCTTT.

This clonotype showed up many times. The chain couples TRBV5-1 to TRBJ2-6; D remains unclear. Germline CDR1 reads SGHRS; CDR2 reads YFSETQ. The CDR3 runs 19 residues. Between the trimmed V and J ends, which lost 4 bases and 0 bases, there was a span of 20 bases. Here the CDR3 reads CASSTTPAGLSSGANVLTF. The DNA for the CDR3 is TGCGCCAGCAGCACTACCCCGGCTGGGCTAAGCTCTGGGGCCAACGTCCTGACTTTC.

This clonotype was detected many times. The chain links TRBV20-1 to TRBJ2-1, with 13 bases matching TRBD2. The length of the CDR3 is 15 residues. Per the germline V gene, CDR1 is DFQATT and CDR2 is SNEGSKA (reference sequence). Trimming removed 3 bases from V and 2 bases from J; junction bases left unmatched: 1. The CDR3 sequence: CSASGLAGAYNEQFF. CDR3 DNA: TGCAGTGCTAGCGGACTAGCGGGGGCCTACAATGAGCAGTTCTTC.

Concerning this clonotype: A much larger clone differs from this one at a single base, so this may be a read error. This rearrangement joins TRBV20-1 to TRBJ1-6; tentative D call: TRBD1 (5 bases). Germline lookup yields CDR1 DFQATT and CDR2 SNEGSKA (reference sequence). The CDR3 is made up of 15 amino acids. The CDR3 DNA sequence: TGCAGTGCTAGAGTTGACAGACGAAACCATTCACTCCTCCACTTT. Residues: CSARVDRRNHSLLHF.

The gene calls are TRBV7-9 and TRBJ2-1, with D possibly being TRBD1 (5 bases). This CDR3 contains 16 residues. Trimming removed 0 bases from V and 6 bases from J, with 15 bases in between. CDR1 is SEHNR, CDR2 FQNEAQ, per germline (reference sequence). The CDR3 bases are TGTGCCAGCAGCTTAGCAACAGGACCTACCCCCAATGAGCAGTTCTTC. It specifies CASSLATGPTPNEQFF. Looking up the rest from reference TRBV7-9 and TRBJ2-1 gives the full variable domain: DTGVSQNPRHKITKRGQNVTFRCDPISEHNRLYWYRQTLGQGPEFLTYFQNEAQLEKSRLLSDRFSAERPKGSFSTLEIQRTEQGDSAMYLCASSLATGPTPNEQFFGPGTRLTVL.

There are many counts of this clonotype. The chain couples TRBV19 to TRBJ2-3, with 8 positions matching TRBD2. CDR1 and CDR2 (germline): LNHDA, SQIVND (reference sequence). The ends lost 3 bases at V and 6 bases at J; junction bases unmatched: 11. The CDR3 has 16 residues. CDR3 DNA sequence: TGTGCCAGTAGTATTTCGGGACTAGTTTTTGCCGATACGCAGTATTTT. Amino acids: CASSISGLVFADTQYF.

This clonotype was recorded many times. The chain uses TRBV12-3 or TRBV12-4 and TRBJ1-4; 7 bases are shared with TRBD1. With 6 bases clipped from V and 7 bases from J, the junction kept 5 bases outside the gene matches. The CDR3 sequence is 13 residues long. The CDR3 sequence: CASRPTGSEKLFF. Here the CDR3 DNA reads TGTGCCAGCAGACCGACAGGGAGTGAAAAACTGTTTTTT.

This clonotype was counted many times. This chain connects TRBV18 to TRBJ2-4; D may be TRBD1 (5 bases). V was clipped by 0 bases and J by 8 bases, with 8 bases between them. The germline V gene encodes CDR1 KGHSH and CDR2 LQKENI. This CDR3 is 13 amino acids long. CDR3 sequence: CASSPPGEDIQYF. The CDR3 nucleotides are TGTGCCAGCTCACCACCAGGGGAAGACATTCAGTACTTC.

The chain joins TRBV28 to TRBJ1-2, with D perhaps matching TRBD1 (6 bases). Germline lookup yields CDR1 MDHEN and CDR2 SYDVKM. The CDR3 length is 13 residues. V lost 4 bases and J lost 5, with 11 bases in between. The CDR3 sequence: CASSYHQGYGYTF. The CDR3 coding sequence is TGTGCCAGCAGTTATCATCAGGGGTATGGCTACACCTTC.

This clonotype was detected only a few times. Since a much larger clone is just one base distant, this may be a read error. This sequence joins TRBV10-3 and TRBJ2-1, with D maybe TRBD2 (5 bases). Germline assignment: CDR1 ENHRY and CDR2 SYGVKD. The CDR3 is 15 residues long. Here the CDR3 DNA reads TGTGCCGTCAGTGAGCGAGGGAGCCCGACCGGTGAGCAGTTCTTC. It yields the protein CAVSERGSPTGEQFF.

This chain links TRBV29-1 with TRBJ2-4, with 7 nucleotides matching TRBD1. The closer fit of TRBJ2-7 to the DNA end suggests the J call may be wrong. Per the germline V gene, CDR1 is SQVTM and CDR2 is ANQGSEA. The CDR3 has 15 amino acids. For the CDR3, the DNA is TGCAGCGTTGTTGCTAGGGGGACAGAGGTCTACGAGCAGTACTTC. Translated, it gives CSVVARGTEVYEQYF.

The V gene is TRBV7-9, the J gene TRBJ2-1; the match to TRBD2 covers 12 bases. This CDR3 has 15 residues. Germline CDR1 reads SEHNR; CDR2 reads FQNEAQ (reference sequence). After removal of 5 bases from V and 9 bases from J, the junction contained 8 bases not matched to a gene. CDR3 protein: CASSVASGGASEQFF. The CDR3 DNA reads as TGTGCCAGCAGCGTGGCTAGCGGGGGGGCCAGTGAGCAGTTCTTC. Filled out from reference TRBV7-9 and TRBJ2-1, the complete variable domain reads DTGVSQNPRHKITKRGQNVTFRCDPISEHNRLYWYRQTLGQGPEFLTYFQNEAQLEKSRLLSDRFSAERPKGSFSTLEIQRTEQGDSAMYLCASSVASGGASEQFFGPGTRLTVL.

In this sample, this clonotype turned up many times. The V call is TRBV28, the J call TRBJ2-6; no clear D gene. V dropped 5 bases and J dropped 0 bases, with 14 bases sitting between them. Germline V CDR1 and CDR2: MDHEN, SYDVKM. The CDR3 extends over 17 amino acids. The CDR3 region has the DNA TGTGCCAGCAGTAGGGTCTCAGCCTTCTCTGGGGCCAACGTCCTGACTTTC. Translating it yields CASSRVSAFSGANVLTF. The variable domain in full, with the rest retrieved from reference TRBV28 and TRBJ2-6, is DVKVTQSSRYLVKRTGEKVFLECVQDMDHENMFWYRQDPGLGLRLIYFSYDVKMKEKGDIPEGYSVSREKKERFSLILESASTNQTSMYLCASSRVSAFSGANVLTFGAGSRLTVL.